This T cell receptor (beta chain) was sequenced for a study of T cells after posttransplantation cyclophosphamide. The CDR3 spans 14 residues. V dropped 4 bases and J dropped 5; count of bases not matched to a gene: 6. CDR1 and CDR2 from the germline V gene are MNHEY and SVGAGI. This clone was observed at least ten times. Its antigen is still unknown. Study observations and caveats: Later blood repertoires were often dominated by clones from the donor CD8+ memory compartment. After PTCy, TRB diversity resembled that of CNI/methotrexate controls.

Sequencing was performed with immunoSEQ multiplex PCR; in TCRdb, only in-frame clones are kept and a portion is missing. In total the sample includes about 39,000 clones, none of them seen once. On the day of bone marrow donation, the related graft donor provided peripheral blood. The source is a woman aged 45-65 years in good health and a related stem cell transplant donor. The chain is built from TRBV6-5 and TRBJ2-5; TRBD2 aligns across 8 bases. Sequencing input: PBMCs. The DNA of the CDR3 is TGTGCCAGCAGTTTCGGGGGGGCCGGTGAGACCCAGTACTTC. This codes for CASSFGGAGETQYF.